This T cell receptor beta chain was obtained from a study of siplizumab effects on memory and regulatory T cells. Study conclusions and caveats: Mappable alloreactive CD4+ clones came from Treg cells under 80% of the time on average with siplizumab, against approximately 26% in controls. The suppressive capacity of proliferating Tregs from siplizumab cultures remained unconfirmed. Assignment to unstimulated subsets succeeded for only a minor fraction of the alloreactive clones.

For this clone: Its cognate antigen is unknown.

For every sample, about 10^5 TCR templates were assayed. Generated by immunoSEQ multiplex PCR, the TCRdb table keeps only in-frame clones and is missing some. The sample yields 55,000 to 65,000 clones, over 95% seen once. V was clipped by 2 bases and J by 7 bases; unmatched bases: 9. Germline-derived CDR1 and CDR2 are SNHLY and FYNNEI. The CDR3 runs to 16 residues. The V gene is TRBV2, the J gene TRBJ2-1; 9 positions match TRBD2. The clonotype comes from a human donor in good health. The sequenced sample was naive CD8+ T cells sorted from blood. CDR3 in DNA: TGTGCCAGCAGTGAAATGGGCGGGAGGGCCGAGAATGAGCAGTTCTTC. Its translation is CASSEMGGRAENEQFF.